The 6 T cell receptor beta chains below come from one sample, sequenced in a study of T cell responses to AZD1222 COVID-19 vaccine. This table comes from immunoSEQ multiplex PCR, and its TCRdb copy is limited to in-frame clones, with some not included. The sample lists roughly 40,000 clones, approximately 89% seen once, with 20% to 25% in the top ten. The sequencing here drew on peripheral blood, taken 28 days after the second AZD1222 dose. These receptors were obtained from an adult who received the AZD1222 COVID-19 vaccine.

V usage is TRBV6-5 and J usage is TRBJ1-1, with D maybe TRBD1 (5 bases). CDR1 and CDR2 from the germline V gene are MNHEY and SVGAGI. The CDR3 loop spans 13 amino acids. Trimming pared 2 bases from V and 3 bases from J, leaving 7 bases between. CDR3 loop: CASSYQGYTEAFF. The CDR3 bases are TGTGCCAGCAGTTACCAGGGTTACACTGAAGCTTTCTTT.

The chain carries TRBV7-2 and TRBJ2-7, with 7 bases fitting TRBD2. This CDR3 spans 15 amino acids. V lost 2 bases, J lost 3 bases, and 7 bases stayed unmatched. The germline gives CDR1 SGHTA, CDR2 FQGNSA. CDR3 sequence (DNA): TGTGCCAGCAGCTTAATCAAACTAGCGAGCTACGAGCAGTACTTC. Its protein product is CASSLIKLASYEQYF.

The V and J genes are TRBV11-3 and TRBJ2-2; 7 nucleotides align to TRBD1. Trimming at V came to 5 bases and at J to 6 bases, leaving 12 bases not matched to a gene. The CDR3 covers 16 residues. Per the germline V gene, CDR1 is SGHNT and CDR2 is YENEEA. The CDR3 DNA reads TGTGCCAGCAGCCAAGAGATGGGACAGAAGGCCGGGGAGCTGTTTTTT. The encoded protein is CASSQEMGQKAGELFF.

This rearrangement joins TRBV5-1 to TRBJ2-7; D is ambiguous. Trimming pared 0 bases from V and 1 base from J, leaving 8 bases between. Germline loops: CDR1 SGHRS, CDR2 YFSETQ. This CDR3 spans 14 amino acids. CDR3 loop: CASSLVGISYEQYF. In nucleotides, the CDR3 is TGCGCCAGCAGCTTGGTAGGCATTTCCTACGAGCAGTACTTC.

The CDR3 DNA follows: TGTGCCAGCAGCTCAGGGACGAATCAGCCCCAGCATTTT. Translation gives CASSSGTNQPQHF. V gene TRBV11-2 combines with J gene TRBJ1-5; D is possibly TRBD1 (5 bases). V was pared by 4 bases and J by 4 bases, with 8 bases between. The germline CDR1 and CDR2 sequences are SGHAT and FQNNGV. The CDR3 spans 13 residues.

V is TRBV6-5 and J is TRBJ2-7, with TRBD1 identical over 10 bases. Per the germline V gene, CDR1 is MNHEY and CDR2 is SVGAGI. There are 16 residues in the CDR3. J was trimmed by 4 bases and V by 8 bases; bases with no gene match: 14. The CDR3 bases are TGTGCCAGCCGTTCGGTCGGACAGGGGGAGGGATACGAGCAGTACTTC. It encodes CASRSVGQGEGYEQYF.